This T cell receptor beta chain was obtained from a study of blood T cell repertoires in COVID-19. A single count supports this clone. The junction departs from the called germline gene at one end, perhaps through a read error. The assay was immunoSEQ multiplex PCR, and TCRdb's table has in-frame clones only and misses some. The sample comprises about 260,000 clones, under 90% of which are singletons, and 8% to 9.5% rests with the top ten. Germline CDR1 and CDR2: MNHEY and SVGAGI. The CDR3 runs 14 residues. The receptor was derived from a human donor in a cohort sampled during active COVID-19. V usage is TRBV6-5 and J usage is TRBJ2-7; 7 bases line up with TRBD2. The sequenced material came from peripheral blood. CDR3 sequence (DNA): TGTGCCAGCAGTTACTCTTCCCGGGACTACGGGCAGTACTTC. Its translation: CASSYSSRDYGQYF.